This TCR beta chain was recovered during a study of radiotherapy plus CTLA-4 blockade in lung cancer. Study-level results: Alongside interferon-beta, early blood T cell clone dynamics were reportedly the best predictor of response.

Clones were read by immunoSEQ multiplex PCR, and TCRdb kept only the in-frame ones, dropping some. The table includes tens of thousands of clones, 65% to 80% detected once. This CDR3 is built from 16 residues. Between the trimmed V and J ends, which lost 4 bases and 1 base, there was a span of 14 bases. Germline CDR1 and CDR2: LNHDA and SQIVND (reference sequence). Focal radiation plus CTLA-4 blockade with ipilimumab was given to patients with chemo-refractory metastatic non-small-cell lung cancer. Regarding this clone: Its target is unknown.

V usage is TRBV19 and J usage is TRBJ1-5, with D tentatively TRBD1 (5 bases). This TCR was recovered from a human donor with non-small cell lung cancer who had a complete response to radiotherapy plus ipilimumab. The sample in question was peripheral blood, obtained from a patient treated with radiotherapy plus ipilimumab. CDR3 amino acids: CASSTTTGVSNQPQHF. CDR3 DNA: TGTGCCAGTAGTACGACAACGGGGGTCAGCAATCAGCCCCAGCATTTT.